Following are 15 T cell receptor beta chains from one sample sequenced in a study of siplizumab effects on memory and regulatory T cells. Only in-frame clones appear in the TCRdb table, and some are missing; sequencing was by immunoSEQ multiplex PCR. The table has about 120,000 clones, roughly 92% seen once; the top ten hold approximately 1.2%. The sequenced material came from CD4+ T cells sorted from blood. The origin of the receptors is a human donor in good health.

The genes are TRBV27 and TRBJ1-2; the D is unclear. There are 13 residues in the CDR3. Trimming pared 6 bases from V and 4 bases from J, leaving 12 bases between. CDR1 is MNHEY, CDR2 SMNVEV, per germline (reference sequence). The CDR3 nucleotides are TGTGCCAGCAGAAAAACCCTCTTCTATGGCTACACCTTC. Translating it yields CASRKTLFYGYTF.

This chain joins TRBV7-9 and TRBJ1-1; D unclear. The germline V gene encodes CDR1 SEHNR and CDR2 FQNEAQ (reference sequence). The length of the CDR3 is 13 residues. V shed 1 base and J shed 5 bases, with 8 bases lying between them. The CDR3 here is CASSLEAATEAFF. The CDR3 DNA reads TGTGCCAGCAGCTTAGAGGCCGCGACTGAAGCTTTCTTT.

This rearrangement joins TRBV2 to TRBJ2-1, with no clear D. V was trimmed by 6 bases and J by 4 bases, leaving 4 bases between them. Germline V gene sequence: CDR1 SNHLY, CDR2 FYNNEI. The CDR3 consists of 11 residues. The CDR3 bases are TGTGCCAGCAGCGGTTACAATGAGCAGTTCTTC. It yields the protein CASSGYNEQFF.

The V gene is TRBV11-3, the J gene TRBJ2-7, with 12 positions matching TRBD1. CDR1 and CDR2 from the germline V gene are SGHNT and YENEEA. The CDR3 totals 15 residues. With V trimmed by 4 bases and J by 3 bases, 4 bases remained unmatched. The chain's CDR3 is CASSSGQGAYYEQYF. CDR3 sequence (DNA): TGTGCCAGCAGCTCGGGACAGGGGGCCTACTACGAGCAGTACTTC.

The genes are TRBV19 and TRBJ1-1; tentatively, D is TRBD1 (5 bases). With 7 bases removed from V and 4 bases from J, the gap between germline ends came to 16 bases. The CDR3 covers 14 residues. Germline-derived CDR1 and CDR2 are LNHDA and SQIVND (reference sequence). The chain's CDR3 is CASKQAQGGTEAFF. As DNA, the CDR3 is TGTGCCAGTAAACAAGCCCAGGGCGGCACTGAAGCTTTCTTT.

Remarks on this clone: The same CDR3 can be traced to other DNA sequences in this sample. The V gene is TRBV27, the J gene TRBJ2-2, with D unresolved. CDR3 length: 15 residues. The germline gives CDR1 MNHEY, CDR2 SMNVEV (reference sequence). V lost 3 bases and J 2 bases, leaving 10 bases between the germline ends. This CDR3 reads CASSLAGVNTGELFF. The CDR3 DNA reads TGTGCCAGCAGTTTGGCCGGAGTAAACACCGGGGAGCTGTTTTTT.

This clone was seen only a few times. The chain has TRBV2 and TRBJ1-2; D unclear. CDR3 length: 12 residues. Germline V gene data show CDR1 as SNHLY and CDR2 as FYNNEI. The ends were cut back, 8 bases at V and 2 bases at J, with 9 bases in the middle. This CDR3 is CASGRDNYGYTF. CDR3 sequence (DNA): TGTGCCAGCGGGAGAGACAACTATGGCTACACCTTC. The full variable domain, with the rest looked up from reference TRBV2 and TRBJ1-2, is EPEVTQTPSHQVTQMGQEVILRCVPISNHLYFYWYRQILGQKVEFLVSFYNNEISEKSEIFDDQFSVERPDGSNFTLKIRSTKLEDSAMYFCASGRDNYGYTFGSGTRLTVV.

J is TRBJ1-2 and V is TRBV7-9; D gene ambiguous. Trimming removed 2 bases from V and 8 bases from J, with 9 bases in between. The germline CDR1 and CDR2 sequences are SEHNR and FQNEAQ (reference sequence). The CDR3 loop spans 12 amino acids. This CDR3 reads CASSLSGEGYTF. The CDR3 DNA follows: TGTGCCAGCAGCTTATCCGGGGAGGGCTACACCTTC.

This chain connects TRBV5-1 to TRBJ2-5; the match to TRBD1 covers 11 bases. The V and J ends lost 4 bases and 2 bases, in that order; junction bases with no gene match: 4. Germline V gene lookup returns CDR1 SGHRS and CDR2 YFSETQ. The CDR3 has 15 residues. The CDR3 loop is CASSLGTGGQETQYF. The DNA for the CDR3 is TGCGCCAGCAGCCTAGGGACAGGGGGACAAGAGACCCAGTACTTC.

CDR3 loop: CASSLVLRGRNEAFF. Here the CDR3 DNA reads TGTGCCAGCAGCTTAGTTCTCAGGGGGCGGAATGAAGCTTTCTTT. This rearrangement joins TRBV7-9 to TRBJ1-1; 8 bases are a match to TRBD1. The CDR3 sequence is 15 residues long. Germline values: CDR1 SEHNR, CDR2 FQNEAQ (reference sequence). V gave up 1 base and J gave up 7 bases; unmatched junction bases: 8.

The chain links TRBV19 to TRBJ2-7; no definite D call. Germline CDR1 and CDR2: LNHDA and SQIVND (reference sequence). The CDR3 runs to 13 residues. Trimming stripped 7 bases from V and 0 bases from J, with 10 bases between. The DNA for the CDR3 is TGTGCCAGTAAGGCGGAACGCTCCTACGAGCAGTACTTC. It is translated as CASKAERSYEQYF.

Details on this clone: Germline is not matched at one junction end, which may reflect a read error. This chain connects TRBV5-8 to TRBJ2-5; D ambiguous. CDR3 size: 15 residues. Germline lookup yields CDR1 SGHTS and CDR2 YDEGEE. The CDR3 reads CASGFFGSQQETQYF. CDR3 DNA sequence: TGTGCCAGCGGCTTTTTTGGGTCCCAGCAAGAGACCCAGTACTTC.

This clone turned up a few times. The chain has TRBV7-8 and TRBJ1-5; no definite D call. CDR1 is SGHVS and CDR2 is FQNEAQ in the germline V gene. The CDR3 contains 16 residues. V shed 2 bases and J shed 4 bases, with 15 bases lying between them. The CDR3 protein is CASSLLQVSLNQPQHF. DNA for the CDR3: TGTGCCAGCAGCTTACTCCAGGTATCCCTTAATCAGCCCCAGCATTTT.

This rearrangement joins TRBV2 to TRBJ2-5, with 8 bases identical to TRBD2. From germline, CDR1 is SNHLY and CDR2 FYNNEI. V trimming: 6 bases; J trimming: 1 base; junction bases outside the gene matches: 4. CDR3 size: 14 residues. The CDR3 coding sequence is TGTGCCAGCAGCAAAGGACTAGCCCAAGAGACCCAGTACTTC. This sequence encodes CASSKGLAQETQYF.

The chain recombines TRBV2 with TRBJ1-1, with 9 bases identical to TRBD1. V was clipped by 6 bases and J by 0 bases; unmatched bases: 2. Germline CDR1 SNHLY, CDR2 FYNNEI. The CDR3 length is 14 residues. The CDR3 region has the DNA TGTGCCAGCAGGGGGACAGGGTTGAACACTGAAGCTTTCTTT. Translation: CASRGTGLNTEAFF.